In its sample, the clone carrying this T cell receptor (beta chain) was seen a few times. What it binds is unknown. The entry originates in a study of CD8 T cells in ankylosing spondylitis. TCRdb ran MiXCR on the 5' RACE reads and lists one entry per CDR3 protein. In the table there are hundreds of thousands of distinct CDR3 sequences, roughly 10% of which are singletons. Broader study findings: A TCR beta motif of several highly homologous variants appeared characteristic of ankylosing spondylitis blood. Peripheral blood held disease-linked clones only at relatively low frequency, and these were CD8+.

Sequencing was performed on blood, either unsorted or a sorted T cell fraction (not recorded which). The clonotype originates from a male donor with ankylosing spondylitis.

The CDR3 DNA is TGTGCCAGCTCACCAAGGACTCAGTCCCAAGAGACCCAGTACTTC. Translated: CASSPRTQSQETQYF. This chain links TRBV18 with TRBJ2-5, with D possibly TRBD2 on 5 matching bases. Between the trimmed V and J ends, which lost 2 bases and 1 base, there was a span of 11 bases. There are 15 residues in the CDR3. Germline CDR1 reads KGHSH; CDR2 reads LQKENI.